The rows below give T cell receptor beta chains drawn from one sample of a study of T cell responses to AZD1222 COVID-19 vaccine. Sequenced by immunoSEQ multiplex PCR; TCRdb stores in-frame clones only, minus some. The sample shows 50,000 to 65,000 clones, roughly 87% of them seen only once. Sequencing was performed on peripheral blood, taken 28 days after the second AZD1222 dose. These receptors all come from an adult who received the AZD1222 COVID-19 vaccine. The CDR3 runs from the conserved cysteine through the conserved F or W. D genes are given only for firm matches. Size is omitted from some rows. Given values are once, few, many or a class for expanded clones.

NA,TRBJ1-3,NA,TRBV10-2,13,TGCGCCACCGAGCAGGGGATGGGAAACACCATATATTTT,CATEQGMGNTIYF
TRBD2,TRBJ2-1,NA,TRBV4-2,16,TGTGCCAGCAGACGCGGGGAGGGACTAGGGGGCAATGAGCAGTTCTTC,CASRRGEGLGGNEQFF
NA,TRBJ2-3,NA,TRBV18,15,TGTGCCAGCTCCATAAGGGAGCCGGGGCCAGATACGCAGTATTTT,CASSIREPGPDTQYF
NA,TRBJ2-1,NA,TRBV9,14,TGTGCCAGCAGCGATACCGGGACCTACAATGAGCAGTTCTTC,CASSDTGTYNEQFF
NA,TRBJ2-2,once,TRBV27,16,TGTGCCAGCAGTTTCACTAGAACGAGGGGTACCGGGGAGCTGTTTTTT,CASSFTRTRGTGELFF
NA,TRBJ1-1,NA,TRBV12-3/TRBV12-4,13,TGTGCCAGCAGTTTAGTGGTTAACACTGAAGCTTTCTTT,CASSLVVNTEAFF
TRBD2,TRBJ2-1,NA,TRBV28,14,TGTGCCAGCAGCTTGCCAGCGGGAGGGTATGAGCAGTTCTTC,CASSLPAGGYEQFF
NA,TRBJ1-4,NA,TRBV28,14,TGTGCCAGCAGTCAAGAGGGGCCTAATGAAAAACTGTTTTTT,CASSQEGPNEKLFF
NA,TRBJ1-5,few,TRBV28,14,TGTGCCAGCAGTTTTAACAGCCTGAATCAGCCCCAGCATTTT,CASSFNSLNQPQHF
NA,TRBJ1-2,NA,TRBV6-5,16,TGTGCCAGCAGTTACTCGATTGACAGGACCCTGGGAAGCTACACCTTC,CASSYSIDRTLGSYTF
NA,TRBJ1-6,NA,TRBV28,14,TGTGCCAGCAGGCCCCCCGACCTAGTGCGCCCCCTCCACTTT,CASRPPDLVRPLHF
NA,TRBJ2-5,NA,TRBV5-1,18,TGCGCCAGCAGCCCTGAATTGACTAGCCCAGAGGGGGGGGAGACCCAGTACTTC,CASSPELTSPEGGETQYF
NA,TRBJ2-1,NA,TRBV5-1,12,TGCGCCAGCAGCCTCCCTCTCAATGAGCAGTTCTTC,CASSLPLNEQFF
TRBD2,TRBJ2-3,NA,TRBV9,17,TGTGCCAGCAGCCCGTTTCTAGCGGGAGCGAGCACAGATACGCAGTATTTT,CASSPFLAGASTDTQYF
TRBD2,TRBJ2-7,NA,TRBV3-1/TRBV3-2,13,TGTGCCAGCAGCCCCGGACTAGCGGGAGGGGCGTACTTC,CASSPGLAGGAYF
NA,TRBJ2-2,NA,TRBV2,13,TGTGCCAGCAGTACCACTAGGGCCGGGGAGCTGTTTTTT,CASSTTRAGELFF
NA,TRBJ2-5,NA,TRBV18,13,TGTGCCAGCTCACTTTACCTCCAAGAGACCCAGTACTTC,CASSLYLQETQYF
TRBD1,TRBJ2-5,NA,TRBV29-1,12,TGCAGCGTTGGACAGGGGGCAGAGACCCAGTACTTC,CSVGQGAETQYF
NA,TRBJ1-5,NA,TRBV12-3/TRBV12-4,12,TGTGCCAGCAGCTGGGTCAATCAGCCCCAGCATTTT,CASSWVNQPQHF
TRBD1,TRBJ2-1,NA,TRBV24-1,14,TGTGCCACCAGTGACCGACAGGGACACAATGAGCAGTTCTTC,CATSDRQGHNEQFF
NA,TRBJ2-5,NA,TRBV5-1,13,TGCGCCAGCAGCTTGAGCGAGCAAGAGACCCAGTACTTC,CASSLSEQETQYF
TRBD2,TRBJ2-5,NA,TRBV29-1,13,TGCAGCGTTGAACTAGCGGGAAAAGAGACCCAGTACTTC,CSVELAGKETQYF
NA,TRBJ1-2,NA,TRBV28,14,TGTGCCAGCCGCCCCCAGGACAGCAACTATGGCTACACCTTC,CASRPQDSNYGYTF
NA,TRBJ1-1,NA,TRBV5-6,13,TGTGCCAGCAGCTCCATAACAGGGACTGAAGCTTTCTTT,CASSSITGTEAFF
TRBD2,TRBJ2-1,NA,TRBV9,17,TGTGCCAGCAGCGTAACCCTAGCGGGAGGCGGGTACAATGAGCAGTTCTTC,CASSVTLAGGGYNEQFF
NA,TRBJ1-2,once,TRBV6-5,13,TGTGCCAGCAGTTACTCGGTGGAGGGAGGCTACACCTTC,CASSYSVEGGYTF
TRBD1,TRBJ2-5,once,TRBV24-1,16,TGTGCCACCAGTGATCCCCGTCCGGGACAGCAAGAGACCCAGTACTTC,CATSDPRPGQQETQYF
NA,TRBJ2-1,NA,TRBV11-2,15,TGTGCCAGCAGCTGGGGGACGAACTCCTACAATGAGCAGTTCTTC,CASSWGTNSYNEQFF
TRBD1,TRBJ1-5,NA,TRBV28,14,TGTGCCAGCAGCCAAGGACAGGTCAATCAGCCCCAGCATTTT,CASSQGQVNQPQHF
NA,TRBJ1-1,NA,TRBV28,11,TGTGCCAGCAGTCGCCCGGGAGAAGCTTTCTTT,CASSRPGEAFF
NA,TRBJ2-3,few,TRBV11-3,16,TGTGCCAGCAGCCGCCGGCGCGGGACTGGCACAGATACGCAGTATTTT,CASSRRRGTGTDTQYF
TRBD1,TRBJ2-7,NA,TRBV10-2,12,TGCGCCAGCCGAGGACAGGCCTACGAGCAGTACTTC,CASRGQAYEQYF
NA,TRBJ1-2,NA,TRBV19,12,TGTGCCAGTAGTATAGTAGACGGAGGCTACACCTTC,CASSIVDGGYTF
TRBD1,TRBJ1-6,NA,TRBV19,15,TGTGCCTCAAGGGGACAGCTCGCCGCTAATTCACCCCTCCACTTT,CASRGQLAANSPLHF
TRBD2,TRBJ2-1,NA,TRBV2,15,TGTGCCAGCAGTGGGGGGAGTAGCGGGAGGGGTGAGCAGTTCTTC,CASSGGSSGRGEQFF
NA,TRBJ2-7,few,TRBV2,14,TGTGCCAGCGTTATCCAGGGGACTTCCTACGAGCAGTACTTC,CASVIQGTSYEQYF
NA,TRBJ2-7,NA,TRBV3-1/TRBV3-2,13,TGTGCCAGCAGCCAAGATCCCTACTACGAGCAGTACTTC,CASSQDPYYEQYF
NA,TRBJ1-3,NA,TRBV12-3/TRBV12-4,13,TGTGCCAGCAGTTCCTTTATTGGAAACACCATATATTTT,CASSSFIGNTIYF
TRBD1,TRBJ2-7,NA,TRBV28,17,TGTGCCAGCAGCCCGACAGGGGGCCTTCTTCTATCCTACGAGCAGTACTTC,CASSPTGGLLLSYEQYF
NA,TRBJ1-5,NA,TRBV9,14,TGTGCCAGCAGCTCCTCCCCGGACAATCAGCCCCAGCATTTT,CASSSSPDNQPQHF
TRBD1,TRBJ1-5,NA,TRBV19,16,TGTGCCAGTACCCCCCGAGGACAGGGACCCAATCAGCCCCAGCATTTT,CASTPRGQGPNQPQHF
NA,TRBJ2-3,NA,TRBV3-1/TRBV3-2,14,TGTGCCAGCAGCCAAGATGAGTGGCGGAATACGCAGTATTTT,CASSQDEWRNTQYF
NA,TRBJ2-3,NA,TRBV3-1/TRBV3-2,13,TGTGCCAGCAGCCGCCAGGACACAGATACGCAGTATTTT,CASSRQDTDTQYF
TRBD2,TRBJ2-7,NA,TRBV28,17,TGTGCCAGCAGGACCTCCTTCGGGACTAGCGGGAGGGACGAGCAGTACTTC,CASRTSFGTSGRDEQYF
NA,TRBJ1-1,NA,TRBV2,14,TGTGCCAGCAGGCCGACAGTTCTGAACACTGAAGCTTTCTTT,CASRPTVLNTEAFF
NA,TRBJ1-5,NA,TRBV6-1,15,TGTGCCAGCAGTGAATTGGGTGGGAGCAATCAGCCCCAGCATTTT,CASSELGGSNQPQHF
NA,TRBJ1-1,NA,TRBV7-9,14,TGTGCCAGCAGTATGTTCGGGAGCAACACTGAAGCTTTCTTT,CASSMFGSNTEAFF
NA,TRBJ1-1,NA,TRBV7-8,16,TGTGCCAGCAGCTTAGCAGGGGGAGGGCTAGGCACTGAAGCTTTCTTT,CASSLAGGGLGTEAFF
NA,TRBJ1-1,once,TRBV29-1,13,TGCAGCGTTGATGGAGGGGTGAACACTGAAGCTTTCTTT,CSVDGGVNTEAFF
NA,TRBJ2-1,NA,TRBV5-4,14,TGTGCCAGCAGCCAAGCGTCACCCGACAATGAGCAGTTCTTC,CASSQASPDNEQFF
TRBD1,TRBJ1-5,NA,TRBV19,14,TGTGCCAGTAGCCGGGACAGAACCGATCAGCCCCAGCATTTT,CASSRDRTDQPQHF
NA,TRBJ1-3,NA,TRBV5-1,14,TGCGCCAGCAGCCGTGACAACGCTGGAAACACCATATATTTT,CASSRDNAGNTIYF
NA,TRBJ2-5,NA,TRBV9,14,TGTGCCAGCAGCGTGGGGGGGCCCCAAGAGACCCAGTACTTC,CASSVGGPQETQYF
NA,TRBJ1-1,NA,TRBV6-1,17,TGTGCCAGCAGTGAAGGTTTGGGGTCGAACCCTCATCCTGAAGCTTTCTTT,CASSEGLGSNPHPEAFF
NA,TRBJ2-1,once,TRBV11-3,16,TGTGCCAGCAGCTTAGGGGGGAACTTCGTATACAATGAGCAGTTCTTC,CASSLGGNFVYNEQFF
TRBD1,TRBJ2-2,once,TRBV10-3,15,TGTGCCATCACCGAACAGGGGGCGGACACCGGGGAGCTGTTTTTT,CAITEQGADTGELFF
TRBD1,TRBJ1-1,NA,TRBV5-1,16,TGCGCCAGCAGCTTGAGGGACAGCCGGCCGAACACTGAAGCTTTCTTT,CASSLRDSRPNTEAFF
NA,TRBJ2-7,NA,TRBV29-1,12,TGCAGCGTTGTATCGGGGGTCTACGAGCAGTACTTC,CSVVSGVYEQYF
TRBD2,TRBJ2-3,NA,TRBV7-9,16,TGTGCCAGCAGCTTAAATAGCGGGAGTATCGCAGATACGCAGTATTTT,CASSLNSGSIADTQYF